Below are 12 T cell receptor beta chains sequenced from a single sample in a study of blood T cell repertoires in COVID-19 (dated by TCRdb to about 2020). The library came from the immunoSEQ multiplex PCR assay. TCRdb re-hosts the immuneACCESS table, in-frame sequences only. Its copies lack some clones; in the studies checked, an unresolved V gene accounts for under half of them, and the cause for the rest is not known. The sample profile shows 250,000 to 300,000 clones; over 75% of them were found once. The top ten clones comprise approximately 12% of the sample. The sequenced sample consisted of peripheral blood. All receptors derive from a woman aged 55-69 years with acute or convalescent COVID-19.

This chain links TRBV7-8 with TRBJ2-2, with 7 bases aligning to TRBD1. CDR3 length: 14 amino acids. V was clipped by 4 bases and J by 3 bases; unmatched bases: 2. From germline, CDR1 is SGHVS and CDR2 FQNEAQ. CDR3 protein: CASSSGTDTGELFF. The CDR3 DNA sequence: TGTGCCAGCAGCTCCGGGACAGACACCGGGGAGCTGTTTTTT. Looking up the rest from reference TRBV7-8 and TRBJ2-2 gives the full variable domain: GAGVSQSPRYKVAKRGQDVALRCDPISGHVSLFWYQQALGQGPEFLTYFQNEAQLDKSGLPSDRFFAERPEGSVSTLKIQRTQQEDSAVYLCASSSGTDTGELFFGEGSRLTVL.

V usage is TRBV28 and J usage is TRBJ2-3; 12 nucleotides line up with TRBD1. Germline values: CDR1 MDHEN, CDR2 SYDVKM. The length of the CDR3 is 17 residues. V was clipped by 4 bases and J by 4 bases; unmatched bases: 9. The CDR3: CASSSLRDRGRADTQYF. The CDR3 nucleotides are TGTGCCAGCAGTTCACTACGGGACAGGGGGCGGGCAGATACGCAGTATTTT. The full variable domain, its missing parts supplied by reference TRBV28 and TRBJ2-3, is DVKVTQSSRYLVKRTGEKVFLECVQDMDHENMFWYRQDPGLGLRLIYFSYDVKMKEKGDIPEGYSVSREKKERFSLILESASTNQTSMYLCASSSLRDRGRADTQYFGPGTRLTVL.

This clone was picked up one time. This chain connects TRBV19 to TRBJ1-1; D gene ambiguous. The germline V gene encodes CDR1 LNHDA and CDR2 SQIVND (reference sequence). The V end was cut by 3 bases, the J end by 5 bases, with 16 bases between. The CDR3 runs 15 residues. CDR3 sequence reads: CASSIGREKKTEAFF. The CDR3 DNA sequence: TGTGCCAGTAGTATCGGGAGGGAAAAAAAAACTGAAGCTTTCTTT. The variable domain in full, completed from reference TRBV19 and TRBJ1-1, reads DGGITQSPKYLFRKEGQNVTLSCEQNLNHDAMYWYRQDPGQGLRLIYYSQIVNDFQKGDIAEGYSVSREKKESFPLTVTSAQKNPTAFYLCASSIGREKKTEAFFGQGTRLTVV.

CDR3 residues: CASSPRLAGVSNTGELFF. The DNA for the CDR3 is TGTGCCAGCAGCCCCCGACTAGCGGGGGTCTCGAACACCGGGGAGCTGTTTTTT. The chain recombines TRBV9 with TRBJ2-2, with 12 positions matching TRBD2. V trimming: 4 bases; J trimming: 0 bases; junction bases outside the gene matches: 7. This CDR3 has 18 amino acids. The germline gives CDR1 SGDLS, CDR2 YYNGEE. Looking up the rest from reference TRBV9 and TRBJ2-2 gives the full variable domain: DSGVTQTPKHLITATGQRVTLRCSPRSGDLSVYWYQQSLDQGLQFLIQYYNGEERAKGNILERFSAQQFPDLHSELNLSSLELGDSALYFCASSPRLAGVSNTGELFFGEGSRLTVL.

The J gene is TRBJ2-5, the V gene TRBV5-8; 14 nucleotides agree with TRBD2. The CDR3 sequence is 17 residues long. The germline CDR1 and CDR2 sequences are SGHTS and YDEGEE. V gave up 0 bases and J gave up 1 base; unmatched junction bases: 2. The CDR3 reads CASSLAGLAGGQETQYF. The CDR3 DNA sequence: TGTGCCAGCAGCTTGGCCGGACTAGCGGGGGGCCAAGAGACCCAGTACTTC.

The chain uses TRBV5-1 and TRBJ2-1; 10 bases are shared with TRBD2. Trimming took 7 bases from V and 4 from J; bases not matched to a gene: 8. The CDR3 consists of 15 residues. The germline CDR1 and CDR2 sequences are SGHRS and YFSETQ. CDR3 nucleotides: TGCGCCAGCCTCCTCAGCGGGGGGGCTTACAATGAGCAGTTCTTC. Translating gives CASLLSGGAYNEQFF.

V usage is TRBV24-1 and J usage is TRBJ2-7; 7 nucleotides agree with TRBD2. The V segment lost 2 bases and the J segment 2 bases; nucleotides outside the gene matches: 2. The CDR3 contains 14 residues. Per the germline V gene, CDR1 is KGHDR and CDR2 is SFDVKD. The CDR3 is CATSDSGTTYEQYF. The CDR3 nucleotides read TGTGCCACCAGTGATTCCGGGACTACCTACGAGCAGTACTTC.

The chain combines TRBV7-2 with TRBJ2-7; 7 bases match TRBD2. Germline CDR1 and CDR2: SGHTA and FQGNSA. The CDR3 spans 15 residues. V trimming: 5 bases; J trimming: 3 bases; junction bases outside the gene matches: 10. CDR3: CASSPVGSGGYEQYF. CDR3 coding DNA: TGTGCCAGCAGCCCGGTTGGGTCGGGAGGCTACGAGCAGTACTTC.

A single count supports this clone. This sequence joins TRBV4-1 and TRBJ2-5, with 9 bases that match TRBD2. The CDR3 totals 14 residues. Trimming at V came to 1 base and at J to 3 bases, leaving 0 bases not matched to a gene. Germline-derived CDR1 and CDR2 are MGHRA and YSYEKL. CDR3 coding DNA: TGCGCCAGCAGCCAAGGACTAGCGGAAGAGACCCAGTACTTC. Protein sequence: CASSQGLAEETQYF.

V is TRBV5-1 and J is TRBJ2-5; 8 nucleotides line up with TRBD2. This CDR3 is 15 amino acids long. The V gene end was trimmed by 5 bases and the J gene end by 2 bases; junction bases not matched to a gene: 8. The V gene's germline CDR1 is SGHRS and CDR2 YFSETQ. This CDR3 reads CASSSGRGIQETQYF. Written as DNA, the CDR3 is TGCGCCAGCAGTTCCGGGAGGGGGATACAAGAGACCCAGTACTTC.

The rearrangement uses TRBV13 and TRBJ2-7; TRBD1 matches at 8 bases. The CDR3 extends over 13 amino acids. CDR1 and CDR2 from the germline V gene are PRHDT and FYEKMQ (reference sequence). J was trimmed by 6 bases and V by 3 bases; bases with no gene match: 4. The CDR3 bases are TGTGCCAGCAGCTTGGGTGGACAGGGCGAGCAGTACTTC. Its translation: CASSLGGQGEQYF.

This chain links TRBV5-8 with TRBJ2-7; 9 bases line up with TRBD1. The CDR3 is 15 amino acids. Germline CDR1 and CDR2: SGHTS and YDEGEE. V shed 4 bases, J shed 3 bases, and the junction held 8 bases outside the gene matches. The CDR3 region has the DNA TGTGCCAGCAGCATCTCCCGGGACAGGGTCTACGAGCAGTACTTC. Amino acid sequence: CASSISRDRVYEQYF.